This T cell receptor beta chain came from a study of T cell repertoires in cytomegalovirus infection. Study-wide background: Through public TCR beta signatures, both CMV infection and matching HLA type were indicated.

There are many counts of this clonotype. The antigen remains undetermined. General observations from the study: There were carriers of CMV plus the relevant HLA, and cumulative public TCR beta family frequency identified them.

TCRdb passed the reads through MiXCR, listing each CDR3 protein once. The data show roughly 81,000 distinct CDR3 sequences, about 4% seen once. Trimming pared 6 bases from V and 0 bases from J, leaving 20 bases between. CDR3 length: 17 amino acids. The germline V gene encodes CDR1 MDHEN and CDR2 SYDVKM. The TCR was taken from a human donor in good health (CMV status not recorded). Some clones in this sample may be carry-over from other donors' samples. J is TRBJ1-2 and V is TRBV28, with a possible D match to TRBD1 (5 bases). Sequencing input: PBMCs. The CDR3 is CASSLKGPFKANYGYTF. The CDR3 coding sequence is TGTGCCAGCAGCTTAAAGGGGCCATTTAAAGCTAACTATGGCTACACCTTC.